This T cell receptor (beta chain) was profiled in a study of T cells in Graves' hyperthyroidism and ophthalmopathy (dated by TCRdb to 2018 to 2020). Concerning the study at large: Peripheral blood samples were taken at initial diagnosis, before any treatment was given. Prospective prediction of ophthalmopathy was tested in an independent validation cohort consisting of 18 hyperthyroidism patients and around 16 patients who later progressed to ophthalmopathy. TCR Vbeta CDR3 sequencing of 130 to 150 peripheral blood samples (more than 40 ophthalmopathy, under 80 hyperthyroidism and roughly 17 progressor patients) is reported in the paper. The 95 to 100 discovery patients were randomly divided into training and test sets at a 7:3 ratio. To identify TCR V-J signatures that set the groups apart, the researchers used a discovery cohort of about a hundred patients, made up of 40 to 45 with Graves' ophthalmopathy and 55 to 65 with stable Graves' hyperthyroidism. Once sampling was done, hyperthyroidism patients were given methimazole at a starting dose of 30 mg daily, whereas ophthalmopathy patients were given high-dose intravenous methylprednisolone. Thyroid tissue and blood T-cell repertoires from six Graves' hyperthyroidism patients were also compared in the study.

The TCR beta CDR3 regions were amplified from the RNA transcripts. A first-round RT-PCR of the TCR CDR3 used the HTBI primer set with the Qiagen OneStep RT-PCR kit. The libraries were constructed in a second round of multiplex PCR and then size-selected and purified. Sequencing of the libraries was done on an Illumina HiSeq2000 using paired-end 100 bp reads. As for the original processing: Raw data were processed with SOAPnuke, discarding reads with adapters, uncalled bases, mean Phred below 15, or no exact constant-primer or identifier match. COPE v1.2.5 was used to merge high-quality paired reads, and clonotypes were defined as unique nucleotide sequences. Clonotypes were aligned to IMGT TRBV, TRBD and TRBJ reference segments using MiTCR v1.1. The analysis was restricted to V-J combinations with a frequency above 0.0001, which together covered about 99% of the repertoires. A TCS score was defined as the ratio between F50 (clonal expansion) and ExV (chaos), using BLOSUM62-based TCRdist between CDR3 peptides within each V-J. Welch's t-statistics and random forest reduced fewer than 550 V-J features to 10 to 15, which were used in a naive Bayes classifier (R e1071). The raw public reads went through TCRdb reprocessing: fastp at Q25, MiXCR clone calling, in-frame beta chains kept. When rows share a CDR3 protein, they turn into one entry using the most common DNA and genes. These V and J calls originate from TCRdb's pipeline instead of the authors' own analysis. Counted in this sample were roughly 380,000 distinct CDR3 sequences; approximately 14% of them appeared once. The ten most abundant clones make up approximately 11% of the sample.

Concerning this clonotype itself: The antigen it recognizes is unknown. No base qualities exist here, and no much larger clone lies one base off it.

Graves' hyperthyroidism was defined as stable when no progression to ophthalmopathy occurred over 18 months of follow-up. Hyperthyroidism patients were newly diagnosed, had a disease duration of under 2 months, and were aged 18 to 65 years. Patients with uncontrolled infections, other autoimmune diseases, pregnancy or lactation were excluded. Diagnoses were based on clinical symptoms, serum thyroxine and TRAb, thyroid ultrasound and orbital computed tomography. Ficoll-Paque density gradient centrifugation was used to isolate PBMCs from 8.5 to 10 ml of fresh peripheral blood. Trizol reagent was used to extract total RNA, and RNA quality was then checked on an Agilent 2100 Bioanalyzer. Summary of the overall study and its limitations: Sample size was not statistically predetermined, and blinding of investigators to group allocation was not performed. Most expanded thyroid clonotypes (frequency above 0.001) were also detected in blood, a finding suggesting that blood repertoires may reflect thyroid immune responses. During validation, the model predicted progression to ophthalmopathy a median of about 6.5 months ahead of onset, with around 71% sensitivity and under 85% specificity. In cross-validation, a model built on a 13 V-J signature told ophthalmopathy apart from stable hyperthyroidism with approximately 90% sensitivity and approximately 81% specificity, and in testing the same model reached 80%/75%.

The CDR3 has 16 amino acids, counting the end cysteine and phenylalanine. Just CDR3 DNA is preserved here, 48 bases in frame from base 1. CDR1 and CDR2, looked up from the germline V gene, are MNHEY and SVGEGT. V and J lose 5 bases and 4 bases, and a span of 18 bases separates them. Rearrangement joined TRBV6-2 or TRBV6-3 to TRBJ1-5; too little of a D gene remains to name it. The sequence was collected from a woman aged 55-70 years with Graves' hyperthyroidism. Sequences were obtained from blood. The DNA reads as follows: TGTGCCAGCAGTGCGAAAAGGCGGACCTTAAATCAGCCCCAGCATTTT. It specifies CASSAKRRTLNQPQHF.